What follows are 27 T cell receptor beta chains derived from one specimen sequenced in a study of early stage breast cancer tumors. Generated by immunoSEQ multiplex PCR, the TCRdb table keeps only in-frame clones and is missing some. The top ten hold more than 1.1% of the sample, which has tens of thousands of clones, approximately 80% seen once. The sequencing sample was made of blood. The receptors were gathered from a person in their fifties or sixties with breast cancer.

This sequence joins TRBV10-2 and TRBJ2-7; no clear D. The V end lost 3 bases, the J end lost 2 bases, and 11 bases lay between the germline ends. CDR1 and CDR2 from the germline V gene are WSHSY and SAAADI. The CDR3 runs to 14 residues. The DNA for the CDR3 is TGCGCCAGCAGTGAATCCCCGCTTACCTACGAGCAGTACTTC. Protein: CASSESPLTYEQYF.

The CDR3 DNA reads TGTGCCAGCTCACCCCCGGGGCTAAGTACCTACGAGCAGTACTTC. This translates into CASSPPGLSTYEQYF. The chain joins TRBV18 to TRBJ2-7; D may correspond to TRBD1 or TRBD2 (5 bases each). Germline CDR1 is KGHSH and CDR2 is LQKENI. V gave up 3 bases and J gave up 2 bases, with 14 bases separating them. The CDR3 covers 15 residues.

The rearrangement uses TRBV5-1 and TRBJ1-1, with D possibly TRBD1 on 5 matching bases. There are 12 residues in the CDR3. Trimming stripped 4 bases from V and 10 bases from J, with 14 bases between. Per germline, CDR1 SGHRS and CDR2 YFSETQ. CDR3 sequence: CASSLEAGTAFF. In DNA form, the CDR3 reads TGCGCCAGCAGCCTGGAGGCAGGGACAGCTTTCTTT.

This rearrangement joins TRBV7-9 to TRBJ2-3; D is perhaps TRBD1 (6 bases). V was pared by 5 bases and J by 0 bases, with 18 bases between. CDR3 size: 17 residues. Germline CDR1 is SEHNR and CDR2 is FQNEAQ (reference sequence). The CDR3 DNA reads as TGTGCCAGCAGCCCCCCAAGGGGGAAGTTTAGCACAGATACGCAGTATTTT. Translated, it gives CASSPPRGKFSTDTQYF.

The chain employs TRBV27 and TRBJ1-2; D gene ambiguous. CDR3 length: 15 amino acids. Deletions cut 5 bases from V and 5 bases from J, with 18 bases between. Germline lookup yields CDR1 MNHEY and CDR2 SMNVEV (reference sequence). The CDR3 DNA reads TGTGCCAGCAGTCCCGGGTTCGGCTTAGAGTATGGCTACACCTTC. It specifies CASSPGFGLEYGYTF.

V is TRBV11-3 and J is TRBJ2-2; D might be TRBD2 (6 bases). This CDR3 comprises 15 residues. Germline V gene lookup returns CDR1 SGHNT and CDR2 YENEEA. V was cut by 5 bases and J by 3 bases, with 13 bases left in between. In DNA form, the CDR3 reads TGTGCCAGCAGCCCCGGCGGGACCCACACCGGGGAGCTGTTTTTT. Its protein is CASSPGGTHTGELFF.

The gene calls are TRBV5-1 and TRBJ1-4; D is ambiguous. V lost 5 bases to trimming and J lost 6 bases, with 8 bases between them. The V gene's germline CDR1 is SGHRS and CDR2 YFSETQ. The CDR3 runs to 12 residues. CDR3 bases: TGCGCCAGCAGTCGAGGCGATGAAAAACTGTTTTTT. Its translation: CASSRGDEKLFF.

The rearrangement joins TRBV7-2 to TRBJ2-7; D gene ambiguous. The germline V and J ends were trimmed by 2 bases and 0 bases, with 14 bases remaining between them. This CDR3 is 16 amino acids long. CDR1 and CDR2 (germline): SGHTA, FQGNSA. This CDR3 is CASSLTGLELSYEQYF. The CDR3 DNA follows: TGTGCCAGCAGCTTAACCGGCCTAGAGCTCTCCTACGAGCAGTACTTC. The full variable domain, rest sourced from reference TRBV7-2 and TRBJ2-7, is GAGVSQSPSNKVTEKGKDVELRCDPISGHTALYWYRQSLGQGLEFLIYFQGNSAPDKSGLPSDRFSAERTGGSVSTLTIQRTQQEDSAVYLCASSLTGLELSYEQYFGPGTRLTVT.

The chain carries TRBV7-8 and TRBJ2-5; 7 bases are a match to TRBD2. CDR1 is SGHVS, CDR2 FQNEAQ, per germline. J was trimmed by 1 base and V by 4 bases; bases with no gene match: 9. The CDR3 length is 16 residues. CDR3: CASSWGGAGGQETQYF. CDR3 bases: TGTGCCAGCAGCTGGGGGGGAGCGGGCGGCCAAGAGACCCAGTACTTC.

The CDR3 sequence is CASSIPGVETQYF. The CDR3 bases are TGTGCCAGCAGCATCCCTGGCGTGGAGACCCAGTACTTC. The chain is built from TRBV7-9 and TRBJ2-5, with D unclear. The CDR3 is 13 residues long. V was pared by 5 bases and J by 5 bases, with 12 bases between. Per germline, CDR1 SEHNR and CDR2 FQNEAQ (reference sequence). The full variable domain, its missing parts supplied by reference TRBV7-9 and TRBJ2-5, is DTGVSQNPRHKITKRGQNVTFRCDPISEHNRLYWYRQTLGQGPEFLTYFQNEAQLEKSRLLSDRFSAERPKGSFSTLEIQRTEQGDSAMYLCASSIPGVETQYFGPGTRLLVL.

The chain links TRBV21-1 to TRBJ2-5; TRBD1, as called in the table, went unchecked against the DNA. TRBV21-1 is classified as a pseudogene. The CDR3 loop spans 15 amino acids. The CDR3 loop reads CASLSQGIDEETQYF. The CDR3 DNA reads as TGTGCCAGCCTGTCACAGGGAATTGATGAAGAGACCCAGTACTTC.

The V gene is TRBV9, the J gene TRBJ2-7, with D uncertain. The CDR3 is 14 amino acids. Germline-derived CDR1 and CDR2 are SGDLS and YYNGEE. Deletions cut 0 bases from V and 5 bases from J, with 12 bases between. This chain's CDR3 is CASSVGNNFDEQYF. The CDR3 DNA reads as TGTGCCAGCAGCGTAGGTAACAATTTCGACGAGCAGTACTTC.

V usage is TRBV12-5 and J usage is TRBJ2-2, with TRBD1 identical over 7 bases. V shed 5 bases, J shed 0 bases, and the junction held 18 bases outside the gene matches. The CDR3 is 20 residues long. Germline-derived CDR1 and CDR2 are LGHNT and FRNRAP. For the CDR3, the DNA is TGTGCTAGTGGTCAACCCGTCCCGGACAGGCCAGCCGCGAACACCGGGGAGCTGTTTTTT. Its translation is CASGQPVPDRPAANTGELFF.

J is TRBJ2-3 and V is TRBV28; 8 bases match TRBD2. The V segment lost 10 bases and the J segment 0 bases; nucleotides outside the gene matches: 3. The CDR3 length is 13 residues. Looked up from germline, CDR1 is MDHEN and CDR2 is SYDVKM. The CDR3 DNA is TGTGCCACGCGGGGGGTTAGCACAGATACGCAGTATTTT. Translated, it gives CATRGVSTDTQYF. Supplemented by reference TRBV28 and TRBJ2-3, the full variable domain reads DVKVTQSSRYLVKRTGEKVFLECVQDMDHENMFWYRQDPGLGLRLIYFSYDVKMKEKGDIPEGYSVSREKKERFSLILESASTNQTSMYLCATRGVSTDTQYFGPGTRLTVL.

V gene TRBV4-1 combines with J gene TRBJ1-1; TRBD1 matches 9 bases. Germline V gene data show CDR1 as MGHRA and CDR2 as YSYEKL. Unmatched junction bases numbered 8, after V lost 4 bases and J lost 2 bases. This CDR3 has 16 residues. The CDR3 nucleotides read TGCGCCAGCAGCCTCAGAGGGGACAGGGTTAACACTGAAGCTTTCTTT. It specifies CASSLRGDRVNTEAFF.

V and J are TRBV19 and TRBJ2-7, with 8 nucleotides matching TRBD2. The J segment lost 3 bases and the V segment lost 3 bases, leaving 4 bases of the junction unmatched. CDR1 is LNHDA and CDR2 is SQIVND in the germline V gene (reference sequence). The CDR3 contains 14 residues. The CDR3 region has the DNA TGTGCCAGTAGTATTGGTAGCGGGGACTACGAGCAGTACTTC. It is translated as CASSIGSGDYEQYF.

V usage is TRBV9 and J usage is TRBJ2-2, with D perhaps given as TRBD1 or TRBD2 (5 bases each). Germline CDR1 and CDR2: SGDLS and YYNGEE. The CDR3 covers 17 residues. Trimming took off 3 bases at V and 5 bases at J, with 20 bases between the two ends. The CDR3 bases are TGTGCCAGCAGCGCCCGACCGGACACCTCGGGGACCGGGGAGCTGTTTTTT. The encoded protein is CASSARPDTSGTGELFF.

This chain links TRBV7-8 with TRBJ2-7; unclear D gene. Per the germline V gene, CDR1 is SGHVS and CDR2 is FQNEAQ. The CDR3 contains 14 residues. Between the trimmed V and J ends, which lost 2 bases and 0 bases, there was a span of 8 bases. The CDR3 spells CASSLLITSYEQYF. DNA for the CDR3: TGTGCCAGCAGCTTACTTATTACCTCCTACGAGCAGTACTTC. The full variable domain, its missing parts supplied by reference TRBV7-8 and TRBJ2-7, is GAGVSQSPRYKVAKRGQDVALRCDPISGHVSLFWYQQALGQGPEFLTYFQNEAQLDKSGLPSDRFFAERPEGSVSTLKIQRTQQEDSAVYLCASSLLITSYEQYFGPGTRLTVT.

This chain connects TRBV11-2 to TRBJ2-3; D tentatively reads TRBD1 or TRBD2 (5 bases each). V was cut by 5 bases and J by 6 bases, with 12 bases left in between. The length of the CDR3 is 13 residues. Germline V gene lookup returns CDR1 SGHAT and CDR2 FQNNGV. CDR3: CASSLGTGDTQYF. DNA for the CDR3: TGTGCCAGCAGCCTCGGGACCGGGGATACGCAGTATTTT.

In DNA, the CDR3 is TGTGCCAGCAGCGTTCAGGGGGGCGGAAACACCATATATTTT. Translation: CASSVQGGGNTIYF. The J gene is TRBJ1-3, the V gene TRBV9; 7 nucleotides align to TRBD1. The germline CDR1 and CDR2 sequences are SGDLS and YYNGEE. The CDR3 spans 14 residues. V lost 2 bases to trimming and J lost 4 bases; unmatched junction nucleotides: 3.

CDR3 in amino acids: CASRIQGNMNTEAFF. The CDR3 nucleotides are TGTGCCAGCAGGATACAGGGAAATATGAACACTGAAGCTTTCTTT. The rearrangement links TRBV2 to TRBJ1-1, with TRBD1 as a possible D gene (6 bases). The CDR3 extends over 15 amino acids. Trimming shortened V by 6 bases and J by 0 bases, and 14 bases separated the two germline ends. Looked up from germline, CDR1 is SNHLY and CDR2 is FYNNEI.

The gene calls are TRBV29-1 and TRBJ2-3, with D hard to call. The CDR3 loop spans 10 amino acids. Germline V gene sequence: CDR1 SQVTM, CDR2 ANQGSEA. V gave up 7 bases and J gave up 6 bases, with 8 bases separating them. Here the CDR3 DNA reads TGCAGCGGATCTCGGGATACGCAGTATTTT. It encodes CSGSRDTQYF.

This sequence joins TRBV25-1 and TRBJ1-2; D unclear. The CDR3 extends over 15 amino acids. V lost 4 bases and J lost 0, with 12 bases in between. Germline-derived CDR1 and CDR2 are MGHDK and SYGVNS. CDR3 sequence: CASSGAGGPNYGYTF. CDR3 coding DNA: TGTGCCAGCAGTGGGGCGGGTGGGCCTAACTATGGCTACACCTTC.

V is TRBV6-5 and J is TRBJ1-2; D not certain. This CDR3 has 12 amino acids. Between the trimmed V and J ends, which lost 6 bases and 7 bases, there was a span of 12 bases. CDR1 and CDR2 (germline): MNHEY, SVGAGI. CDR3 in amino acids: CASRDVSRGYTF. The CDR3, as DNA: TGTGCCAGCAGGGACGTTTCCCGTGGCTACACCTTC.

The CDR3 is CSVADRGRGDTQYF. The CDR3 DNA is TGCAGCGTAGCGGACAGGGGGCGCGGAGATACGCAGTATTTT. V is TRBV29-1 and J is TRBJ2-3, with TRBD1 matching 11 bases. Germline V gives CDR1 SQVTM, CDR2 ANQGSEA. V was clipped by 6 bases and J by 5 bases; unmatched bases: 7. The CDR3 runs 14 residues.

This clone was found a few times. The chain recombines TRBV30 with TRBJ1-6; the match to TRBD1 covers 7 bases. V gave up 0 bases and J gave up 7 bases; unmatched junction bases: 0. The germline V gene encodes CDR1 GTSNPN and CDR2 SVGIG (reference sequence). This CDR3 is built from 13 residues. The CDR3 loop reads CAWSVQGNSPLHF. In DNA, the CDR3 is TGTGCCTGGAGTGTACAGGGGAATTCACCCCTCCACTTT.

The CDR3 region is CASSVGGRIRSTNEQFF. The DNA of the CDR3 is TGTGCCAGCAGCGTAGGGGGAAGGATACGTAGCACCAATGAGCAGTTCTTC. The chain employs TRBV9 and TRBJ2-1; D remains unclear. Germline V gives CDR1 SGDLS, CDR2 YYNGEE. The V end lost 0 bases, the J end lost 6 bases, and 19 bases lay between the germline ends. The CDR3 length is 17 residues.